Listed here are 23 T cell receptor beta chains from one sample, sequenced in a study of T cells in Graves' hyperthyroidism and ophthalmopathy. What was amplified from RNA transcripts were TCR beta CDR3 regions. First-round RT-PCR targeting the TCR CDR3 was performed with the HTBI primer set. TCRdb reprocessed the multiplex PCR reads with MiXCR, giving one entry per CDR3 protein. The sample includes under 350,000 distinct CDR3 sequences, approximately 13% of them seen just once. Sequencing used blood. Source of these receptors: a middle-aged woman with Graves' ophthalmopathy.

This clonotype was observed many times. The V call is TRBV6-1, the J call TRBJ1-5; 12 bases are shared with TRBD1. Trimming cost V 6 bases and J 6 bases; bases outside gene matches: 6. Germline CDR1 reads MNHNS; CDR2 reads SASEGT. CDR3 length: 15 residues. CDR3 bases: TGTGCCAGCAGCGGGGGACAGGGGGCGAGTCAGCCCCAGCATTTT. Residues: CASSGGQGASQPQHF.

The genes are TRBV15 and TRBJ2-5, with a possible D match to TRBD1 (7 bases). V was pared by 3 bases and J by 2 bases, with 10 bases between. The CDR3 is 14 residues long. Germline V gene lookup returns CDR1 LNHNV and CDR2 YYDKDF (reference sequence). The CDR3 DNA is TGTGCCACCAGCAGGCGGGACAGTCAAGAGACCCAGTACTTC. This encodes CATSRRDSQETQYF.

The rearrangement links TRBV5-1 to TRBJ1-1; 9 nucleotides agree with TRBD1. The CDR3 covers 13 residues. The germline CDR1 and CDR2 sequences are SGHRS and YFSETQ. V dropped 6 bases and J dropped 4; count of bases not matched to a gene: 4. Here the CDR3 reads CASTATGGTEAFF. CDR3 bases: TGCGCCAGCACCGCGACAGGGGGCACTGAAGCTTTCTTT.

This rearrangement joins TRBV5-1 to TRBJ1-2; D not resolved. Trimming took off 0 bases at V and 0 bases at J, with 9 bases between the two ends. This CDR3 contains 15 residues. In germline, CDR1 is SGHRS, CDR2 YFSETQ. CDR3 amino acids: CASSLDSATNYGYTF. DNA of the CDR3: TGCGCCAGCAGCTTGGACTCAGCAACTAACTATGGCTACACCTTC.

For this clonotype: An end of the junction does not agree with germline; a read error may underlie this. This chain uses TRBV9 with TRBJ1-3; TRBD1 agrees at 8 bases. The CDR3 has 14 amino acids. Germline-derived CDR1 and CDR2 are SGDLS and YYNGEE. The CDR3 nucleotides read TGTGCCAGCAGCGTTCAGGGGGCTGGAAACACCACATATTTT. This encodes CASSVQGAGNTTYF.

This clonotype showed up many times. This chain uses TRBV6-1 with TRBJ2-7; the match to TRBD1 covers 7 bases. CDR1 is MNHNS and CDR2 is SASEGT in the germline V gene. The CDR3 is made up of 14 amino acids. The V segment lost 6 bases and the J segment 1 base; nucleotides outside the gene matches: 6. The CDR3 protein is CASRRGRGSYEQYF. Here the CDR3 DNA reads TGTGCCAGCAGACGGGGCAGGGGGTCCTACGAGCAGTACTTC.

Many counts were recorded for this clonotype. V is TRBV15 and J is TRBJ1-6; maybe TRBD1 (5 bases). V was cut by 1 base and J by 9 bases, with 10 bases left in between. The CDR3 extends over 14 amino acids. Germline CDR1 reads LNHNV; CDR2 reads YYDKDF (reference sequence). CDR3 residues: CATSRAGAFSPLHF. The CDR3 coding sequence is TGTGCCACCAGCAGAGCCGGGGCCTTTTCACCCCTCCACTTT.

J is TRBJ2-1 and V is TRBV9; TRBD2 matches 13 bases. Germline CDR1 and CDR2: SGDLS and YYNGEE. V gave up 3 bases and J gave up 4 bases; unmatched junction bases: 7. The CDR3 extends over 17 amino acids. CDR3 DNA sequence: TGTGCCAGCAGCGAAAAGGGACTAGCGGGGAGGTACAATGAGCAGTTCTTC. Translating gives CASSEKGLAGRYNEQFF. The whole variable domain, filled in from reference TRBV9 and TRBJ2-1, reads DSGVTQTPKHLITATGQRVTLRCSPRSGDLSVYWYQQSLDQGLQFLIQYYNGEERAKGNILERFSAQQFPDLHSELNLSSLELGDSALYFCASSEKGLAGRYNEQFFGPGTRLTVL.

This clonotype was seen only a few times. CDR3 amino acids: CASSQEGLGDRFSSPLHF. The DNA for the CDR3 is TGCGCCAGCAGCCAAGAAGGTCTGGGGGACAGGTTTTCTTCACCCCTCCACTTT. The chain couples TRBV4-1 to TRBJ1-6, with TRBD1 identical over 8 bases. This CDR3 has 18 residues. CDR1 and CDR2 (germline): MGHRA, YSYEKL. V lost 0 bases, J lost 9 bases, and 13 bases stayed unmatched.

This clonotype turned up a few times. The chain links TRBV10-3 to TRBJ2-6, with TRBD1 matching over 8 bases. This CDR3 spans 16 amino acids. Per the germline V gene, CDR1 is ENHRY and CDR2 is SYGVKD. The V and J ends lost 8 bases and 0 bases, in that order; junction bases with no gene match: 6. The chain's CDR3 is CAIPTGALSGANVLTF. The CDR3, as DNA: TGTGCCATCCCGACAGGGGCCCTCTCTGGGGCCAACGTCCTGACTTTC.

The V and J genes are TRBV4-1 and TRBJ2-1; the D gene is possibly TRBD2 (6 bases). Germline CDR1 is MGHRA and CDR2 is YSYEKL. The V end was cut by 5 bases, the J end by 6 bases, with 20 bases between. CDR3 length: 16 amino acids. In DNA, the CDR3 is TGCGCCAGCAGCTACCCAAGCCGGGACTGGGCCAATGAGCAGTTCTTC. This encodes CASSYPSRDWANEQFF.

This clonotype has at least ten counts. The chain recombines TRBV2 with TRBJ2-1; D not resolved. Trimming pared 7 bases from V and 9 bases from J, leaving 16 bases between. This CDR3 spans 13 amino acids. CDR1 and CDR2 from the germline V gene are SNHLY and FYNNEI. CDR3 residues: CASIKVGSLEQFF. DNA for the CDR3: TGTGCCAGCATCAAGGTCGGTAGCCTTGAGCAGTTCTTC.

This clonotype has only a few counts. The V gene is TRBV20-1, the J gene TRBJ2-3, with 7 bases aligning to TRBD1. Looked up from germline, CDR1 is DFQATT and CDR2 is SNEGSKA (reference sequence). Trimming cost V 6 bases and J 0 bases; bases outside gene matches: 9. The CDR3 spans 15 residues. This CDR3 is CSARRDSISTDTQYF. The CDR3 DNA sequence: TGCAGTGCCAGACGGGACAGTATAAGCACAGATACGCAGTATTTT.

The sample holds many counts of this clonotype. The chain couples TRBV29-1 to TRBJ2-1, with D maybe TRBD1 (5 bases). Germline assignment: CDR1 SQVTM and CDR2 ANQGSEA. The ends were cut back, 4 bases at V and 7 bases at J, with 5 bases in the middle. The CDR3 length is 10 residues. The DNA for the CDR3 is TGCAGCGTTGCAGGGAATGAGCAGTTCTTC. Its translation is CSVAGNEQFF.

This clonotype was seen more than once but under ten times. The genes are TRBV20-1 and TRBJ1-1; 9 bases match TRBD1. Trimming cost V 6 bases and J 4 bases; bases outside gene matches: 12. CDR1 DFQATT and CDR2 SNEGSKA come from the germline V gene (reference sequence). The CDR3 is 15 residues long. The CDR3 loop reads CSAKNSGTGSTEAFF. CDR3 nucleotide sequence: TGCAGTGCCAAAAACAGTGGGACAGGGAGCACTGAAGCTTTCTTT.

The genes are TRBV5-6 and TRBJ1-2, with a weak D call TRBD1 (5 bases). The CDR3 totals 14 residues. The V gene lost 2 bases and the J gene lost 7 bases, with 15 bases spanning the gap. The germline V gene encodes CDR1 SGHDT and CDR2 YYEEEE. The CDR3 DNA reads TGTGCCAGCAGCTTTGTCAGAGCAGGGCGTGGCTACACCTTC. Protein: CASSFVRAGRGYTF.

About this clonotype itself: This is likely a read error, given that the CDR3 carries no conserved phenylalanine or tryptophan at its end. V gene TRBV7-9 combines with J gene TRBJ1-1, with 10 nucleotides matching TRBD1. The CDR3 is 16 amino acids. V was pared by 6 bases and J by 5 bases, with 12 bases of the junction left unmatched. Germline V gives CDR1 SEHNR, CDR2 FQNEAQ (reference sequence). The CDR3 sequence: CASRSTSDRGRTEAFL. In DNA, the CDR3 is TGTGCCAGCAGGTCTACATCCGACAGGGGGCGAACTGAAGCTTTCCTT.

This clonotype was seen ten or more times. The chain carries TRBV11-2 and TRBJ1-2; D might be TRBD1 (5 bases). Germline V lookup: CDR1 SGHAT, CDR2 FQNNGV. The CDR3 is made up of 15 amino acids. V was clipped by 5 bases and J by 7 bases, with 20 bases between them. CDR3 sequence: CASSRVGDGGSGYTF. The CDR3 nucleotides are TGTGCCAGCAGCCGAGTCGGTGATGGGGGATCTGGCTACACCTTC.

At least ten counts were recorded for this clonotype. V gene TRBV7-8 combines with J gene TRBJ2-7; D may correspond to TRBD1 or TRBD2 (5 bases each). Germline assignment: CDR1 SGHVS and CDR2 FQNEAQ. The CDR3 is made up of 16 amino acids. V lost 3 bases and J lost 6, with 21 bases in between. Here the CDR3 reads CASSFGVGALTGEQYF. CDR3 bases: TGTGCCAGCAGCTTCGGGGTAGGGGCCCTTACAGGCGAGCAGTACTTC. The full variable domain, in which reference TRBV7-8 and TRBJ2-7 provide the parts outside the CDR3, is GAGVSQSPRYKVAKRGQDVALRCDPISGHVSLFWYQQALGQGPEFLTYFQNEAQLDKSGLPSDRFFAERPEGSVSTLKIQRTQQEDSAVYLCASSFGVGALTGEQYFGPGTRLTVT.

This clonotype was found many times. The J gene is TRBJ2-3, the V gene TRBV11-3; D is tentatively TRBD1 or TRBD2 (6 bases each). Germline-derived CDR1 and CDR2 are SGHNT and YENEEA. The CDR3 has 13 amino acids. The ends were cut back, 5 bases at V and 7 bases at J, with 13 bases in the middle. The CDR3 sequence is CASSAGTSYTQYF. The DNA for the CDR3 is TGTGCCAGCAGCGCGGGGACATCTTATACGCAGTATTTT.

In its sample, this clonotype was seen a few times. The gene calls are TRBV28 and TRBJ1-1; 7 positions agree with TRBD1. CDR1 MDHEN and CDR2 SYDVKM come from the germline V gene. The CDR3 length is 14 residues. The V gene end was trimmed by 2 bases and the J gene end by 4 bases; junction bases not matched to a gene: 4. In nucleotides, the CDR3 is TGTGCCAGCAGTTTAACAGGGGAGGGCACTGAAGCTTTCTTT. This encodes CASSLTGEGTEAFF.

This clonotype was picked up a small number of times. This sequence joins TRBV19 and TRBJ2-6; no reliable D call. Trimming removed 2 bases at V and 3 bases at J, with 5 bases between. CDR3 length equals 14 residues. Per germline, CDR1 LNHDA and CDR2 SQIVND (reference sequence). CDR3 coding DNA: TGTGCCAGTAGTATACCCGATGGGGCCAACGTCCTGACTTTC. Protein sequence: CASSIPDGANVLTF.

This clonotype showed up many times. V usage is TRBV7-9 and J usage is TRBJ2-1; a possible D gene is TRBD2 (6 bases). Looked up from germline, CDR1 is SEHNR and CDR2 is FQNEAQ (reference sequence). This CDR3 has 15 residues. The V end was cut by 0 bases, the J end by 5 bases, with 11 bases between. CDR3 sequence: CASSLAGTQHNEQFF. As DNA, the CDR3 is TGTGCCAGCAGCTTAGCTGGGACTCAACACAATGAGCAGTTCTTC.